These 2 T cell receptor beta chains came from one sample sequenced in a study of blood T cell repertoires in COVID-19. Generated by immunoSEQ multiplex PCR, the TCRdb table keeps only in-frame clones and is missing some. This table holds about 10,000 clones, roughly 87% found once. Sequenced material: peripheral blood. Every receptor here comes from a human donor in a cohort sampled during active COVID-19.

The chain couples TRBV29-1 to TRBJ1-2; the D gene is possibly TRBD1 (6 bases). The germline V gene encodes CDR1 SQVTM and CDR2 ANQGSEA. CDR3 length: 13 residues. With 4 bases removed from V and 3 bases from J, the gap between germline ends came to 12 bases. CDR3 DNA sequence: TGCAGCGTTGCATCAGGGGTAGACTATGGCTACACCTTC. It codes for CSVASGVDYGYTF.

The V and J genes are TRBV5-4 and TRBJ2-3, with no clear D. Germline values: CDR1 SGHNT, CDR2 YYREEE (reference sequence). CDR3 length: 15 residues. V was clipped by 2 bases and J by 1 base, with 11 bases between them. DNA of the CDR3: TGTGCCAGCAGCTTAGAGGATTTTGGCACAGATACGCAGTATTTT. Its protein is CASSLEDFGTDTQYF.